This T cell receptor beta chain was profiled in a study of shared clonotypes between healthy human individuals. Overall study results and limits: Investigators collected only blood, and repertoires in tissues likely differ.

Once extracted for a subset, genomic DNA was divided evenly among several immunoSEQ plates. Profiling relied on immunoSEQ multiplex PCR, and the TCRdb table lists in-frame clones only, not all of them. The sample has 1.5 million to 1.9 million clones, around 98% seen once; the top ten hold about 0.4%. Concerning this clone itself: Its target is not known.

The CDR3 contains 14 residues. V was shortened by 5 bases and J by 4 bases, with 14 bases between the two germline ends. Germline V gene lookup returns CDR1 MDHEN and CDR2 SYDVKM. This TCR was recovered from a man between 25 and 39 years old in good health. The sample taken for sequencing was naive CD4+ T cells sorted from blood. Indicated subset: CD45RA+ positively selected. V gene TRBV28 combines with J gene TRBJ1-2; D possibly corresponds to TRBD1 (5 bases). The CDR3 loop reads CASSPDGGFYGYTF. The CDR3 DNA is TGTGCCAGCAGTCCGGACGGGGGGTTCTATGGCTACACCTTC.